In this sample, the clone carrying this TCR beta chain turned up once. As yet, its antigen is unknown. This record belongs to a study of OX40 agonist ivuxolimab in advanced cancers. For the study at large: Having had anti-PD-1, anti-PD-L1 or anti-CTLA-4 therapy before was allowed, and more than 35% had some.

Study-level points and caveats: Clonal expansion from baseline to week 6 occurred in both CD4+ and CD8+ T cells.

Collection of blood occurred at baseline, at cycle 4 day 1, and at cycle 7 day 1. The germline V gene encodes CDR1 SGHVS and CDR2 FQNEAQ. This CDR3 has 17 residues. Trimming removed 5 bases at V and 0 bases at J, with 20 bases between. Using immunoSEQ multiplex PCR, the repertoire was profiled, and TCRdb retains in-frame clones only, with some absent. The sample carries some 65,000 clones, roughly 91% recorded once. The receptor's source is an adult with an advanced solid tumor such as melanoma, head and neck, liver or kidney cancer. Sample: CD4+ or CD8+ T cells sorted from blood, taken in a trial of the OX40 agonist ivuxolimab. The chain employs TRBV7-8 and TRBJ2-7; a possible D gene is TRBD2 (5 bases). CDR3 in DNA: TGTGCCAGCAGCACTTCTGCGGGCGGGTACCACTCCTACGAGCAGTACTTC. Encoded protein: CASSTSAGGYHSYEQYF.